Listed below are T cell receptor beta chains from one sample, sequenced in a study of molecular identifiers for immune sequencing clone quantification. TCRdb called the PCR reads again in MiXCR, with one record for every CDR3 protein. The table has approximately 93,000 distinct CDR3 sequences, around a quarter seen once. The sequenced material came from naive CD8+ T cells from blood, with Jurkat cell RNA spiked in. These receptors were obtained from a human donor in good health. Some libraries in this study had Jurkat cell RNA spiked in. Each CDR3 is given with its conserved first and last residue. The order of the fields is J gene, D gene, V gene, clone size, CDR3 DNA, CDR3 protein. D genes are given only for firm matches. Where a row states a size, it is once, few, many or the class of an expanded clone; other rows omit it.

TRBJ2-3 | TRBD1 | TRBV7-9 | many | TGTGCCAGCACCTCGGGACAGGGCGCAGATACGCAGTATTTT | CASTSGQGADTQYF
TRBJ1-3 | . | TRBV7-9 | once | TGTGCCAGCAGCTCCGAGGGACTGCCAGCCTCTGGAAACTCCATATATTTT | CASSSEGLPASGNSIYF
TRBJ2-7 | . | TRBV5-4 | . | TGTGCCAGCAGCTTGTGGACGGCAGGGGAATACGAGCAGTACTTC | CASSLWTAGEYEQYF
TRBJ1-5 | TRBD1 | TRBV5-8 | few | TGTGCCAGCAGCTTGGGGGACAGGGCGCCATATAGCAATCAGCCCCAGCATTTT | CASSLGDRAPYSNQPQHF
TRBJ2-2 | . | TRBV7-6 | many | TGTGCCAGCAGCTCCGGGACAAAAAACACCGGGGAGCTGTTTTTT | CASSSGTKNTGELFF
TRBJ2-5 | TRBD2 | TRBV11-2 | . | TGTGCCAGCAGCTTATCGGGGGGGCCAGAGACCCAGTACTTC | CASSLSGGPETQYF
TRBJ2-3 | TRBD2 | TRBV9 | many | TGTGCCAGCAGCCTAGGACTAGCGGGGGGCTTGGCAGATACGCAGTATTTT | CASSLGLAGGLADTQYF
TRBJ2-2 | . | TRBV28 | few | TGTGCCAGCAGTTTACTAGGAGGGAGCACCGGGGAGCTGTTTTTT | CASSLLGGSTGELFF
TRBJ2-7 | TRBD1 | TRBV27 | many | TGTGCCAGCAGTTTATCAGGGACAGGGGCTACCTACGAGCAGTACTTC | CASSLSGTGATYEQYF
TRBJ1-1 | . | TRBV4-1 | few | TGCGCCAGCAATAGCGGCACTGAAGCTTTCTTT | CASNSGTEAFF
TRBJ1-1 | . | TRBV30 | many | TGTGCCTGGAGTTTGGGGGACGCTGAAGCTTTCTTT | CAWSLGDAEAFF
TRBJ1-1 | . | TRBV7-9 | many | TGTGCCAGCAGCTTTGAGGGTTCGGGCACTGAAGCTTTCTTT | CASSFEGSGTEAFF
TRBJ2-7 | . | TRBV25-1 | . | TGTGCCAGCCGGGGGGCGGGGGCCGAGCAGTACTTC | CASRGAGAEQYF
TRBJ2-3 | . | TRBV7-9 | many | TGTGCCAGCAGCTTAGGACACTCACGCACAGATACGCAGTATTTT | CASSLGHSRTDTQYF
TRBJ2-3 | . | TRBV9 | . | TGTGCCAGCGGCGTAAGGGACACCGCATTTCCCACAGATACGCAGTATTTT | CASGVRDTAFPTDTQYF
TRBJ2-4 | . | TRBV7-2 | once | TGTGCCAGCAGCAACCCACAGGTACCTGAAAACATTCAGTACTTC | CASSNPQVPENIQYF
TRBJ1-1 | . | TRBV28 | . | TGTGCCAGCAGTCCGGACGGACTGGCGAACACTGAAGCTTTCTTT | CASSPDGLANTEAFF
TRBJ1-6 | TRBD1 | TRBV4-1 | . | TGCGCCAGCAGCCAAGAGACAGGGTATTCACCCCTCCACTTT | CASSQETGYSPLHF
TRBJ1-2 | . | TRBV7-9 | . | TGTGCCAGCAGCTTATTGACAGAACCTAACTATGGCTACACCTTC | CASSLLTEPNYGYTF
TRBJ1-1 | . | TRBV12-3/TRBV12-4 | few | TGTGCCAGCTCAGGGACATCCTACACTGAAGCTTTCTTT | CASSGTSYTEAFF
TRBJ2-5 | . | TRBV7-9 | few | TGTGCCAGCAGCTTAGGAAATCATCAAGAGACCCAGTACTTC | CASSLGNHQETQYF
TRBJ1-4 | . | TRBV20-1 | . | TGCAGTGCCAGGACGGGGGTAGAGTTTTTT | CSARTGVEFF
TRBJ1-5 | . | TRBV12-3/TRBV12-4 | few | TGTGCCAGCACCTCCGGAGATAGCAATCAGCCCCAGCATTTT | CASTSGDSNQPQHF
TRBJ1-3 | . | TRBV28 | . | TGTGCCAGCAGTCCACTGATGGGTGGAAACACCATATATTTT | CASSPLMGGNTIYF
TRBJ2-7 | . | TRBV7-9 | many | TGTGCCAGCAGCCCCCCAGCCGGGTCCTCAACCTACGAGCAGTACTTC | CASSPPAGSSTYEQYF
TRBJ2-5 | TRBD1 | TRBV5-4 | . | TGTGCCAGCAGTCCCCCCGGGGCCGGGACAGGGTTTTTCGAGACCCAGTACTTC | CASSPPGAGTGFFETQYF
TRBJ2-3 | . | TRBV12-3/TRBV12-4 | few | TGTGCCAGCAGTTTAAGACAGCCGAGCACAGATACGCAGTATTTT | CASSLRQPSTDTQYF
TRBJ2-3 | . | TRBV1 | few | TGCACCAGCAGCATAACAGATACGCAGTATTTT | CTSSITDTQYF
TRBJ1-5 | . | TRBV28 | . | TGTGCCAGCAGTTCAACCGCTTATAGCAATCAGCCCCAGCATTTT | CASSSTAYSNQPQHF
TRBJ2-5 | TRBD1 | TRBV27 | . | TGTGCCAGCAGTTCGAGAACAGGGGTTTTCCAAGAGACCCAGTACTTC | CASSSRTGVFQETQYF
TRBJ1-6 | TRBD1 | TRBV4-3 | . | TGCGCCAGCAGCCAACTCCCCCAACGTCAGGGGGCGTATAATTCACCCCTCTACTTT | CASSQLPQRQGAYNSPLYF
TRBJ2-2 | . | TRBV7-6 | . | TGTGCCAGCAGCTCAGGGATCGCCCGGGGGCGGGACACCGGGGAGCTGTTTTTT | CASSSGIARGRDTGELFF
TRBJ2-2 | . | TRBV7-7 | many | TGTGCCAGCAGCTTAGCGGGGAGTGGGGAGCTGTTTTTT | CASSLAGSGELFF
TRBJ2-3 | . | TRBV28 | . | TGTGCCAGCAGCTGGGGGGGGCCGGTAGATACGCAGTATTTT | CASSWGGPVDTQYF
TRBJ2-7 | TRBD1 | TRBV6-6 | few | TGTGCCGGGGGGCAGGGGGCCCACGAGCAGTACTTC | CAGGQGAHEQYF
TRBJ2-4 | . | TRBV24-1 | . | TGTGCCACCAGGGACGGGGCAGCCGTGCACATTCAGTACTTC | CATRDGAAVHIQYF
TRBJ2-6 | TRBD1 | TRBV20-1 | many | TGCAGTGCTAGCGGGACAGGGGGCGCAAACTTATCTGGGGCCAACGTCCTGACTTTC | CSASGTGGANLSGANVLTF
TRBJ2-3 | . | TRBV5-1 | . | TGCGCCAGCAGCCAAACCGGATGGCTGGTCCCAGATACGCAGTATTTT | CASSQTGWLVPDTQYF
TRBJ2-3 | . | TRBV27 | many | TGTGCCAGCAGTTTAATTTACAGAGCTAGCACAGATACGCAGTATTTT | CASSLIYRASTDTQYF
TRBJ2-2 | TRBD2 | TRBV20-1 | many | TGCAGTGCCAGAGGTCCTCTACTAGCGGTTGGGGGGGAGCTGTTTTTT | CSARGPLLAVGGELFF
TRBJ1-6 | TRBD1 | TRBV13 | once | TGTGCCAGCAGCGGTCGGACAGGGGGCTACTATAATTCACCCCTCCACTTT | CASSGRTGGYYNSPLHF
TRBJ1-1 | . | TRBV27 | many | TGTGCCAGCAGTTTAGGGGTCCCCCCGGGAACTGAAGCTTTCTTT | CASSLGVPPGTEAFF
TRBJ2-7 | . | TRBV27 | . | TGTGCCAGCAGTTCTGGGACCCCTGCCTACGAGCAGTACTTC | CASSSGTPAYEQYF
TRBJ2-1 | TRBD2 | TRBV27 | . | TGTGCCAGCAGTTTTAGCGGGGGCCACAATGAGCAGTTCTTC | CASSFSGGHNEQFF
TRBJ1-5 | . | TRBV19 | few | TGTGCCAGTAGTATGGGCAGCAATCAGCCCCACCATTTT | CASSMGSNQPHHF
TRBJ2-3 | TRBD1 | TRBV7-9 | many | TGTGCCAGCAGCCCGACGGACAGGGGCGCAGATACGCAGTATTTT | CASSPTDRGADTQYF
TRBJ2-7 | . | TRBV20-1 | . | TGCAGTGCAGAAACAGCGGAGCCCTACGAGCAGTACTTC | CSAETAEPYEQYF
TRBJ2-3 | . | TRBV9 | . | TGTGCCAGCAGCGAGCGACACGCCCACCCAGATACGCAGTATTTT | CASSERHAHPDTQYF
TRBJ1-4 | . | TRBV7-9 | . | TGTGCCAGCAGCCCCCCCGGGGCAACTAATGAAAAACTGTTTTTT | CASSPPGATNEKLFF
TRBJ2-7 | . | TRBV6-2/TRBV6-3 | many | TGTGCCAGCAGTCCCAGCTACGAGCAGTACTTC | CASSPSYEQYF
TRBJ2-5 | . | TRBV13 | . | TGTGCCAGCAGCTTAGGCGAAGGGGTCGGGGGCGTGGAGCCAGAGACCCAGTACTTC | CASSLGEGVGGVEPETQYF
TRBJ2-1 | . | TRBV5-3 | . | TGTGCCAGCAGCTTCTGGTCGCGGGGTGGCGATGAGCAGTTCTTC | CASSFWSRGGDEQFF
TRBJ1-3 | . | TRBV14 | . | TGTGCCAGCAGCCAATTTCGTGTCTCTGGAAACACCATATATTTT | CASSQFRVSGNTIYF
TRBJ2-3 | TRBD2 | TRBV20-1 | few | TGCAGTGCTAAAGGGACTAGCGGGACCCAACAGGATACGCAGTATTTT | CSAKGTSGTQQDTQYF
TRBJ2-1 | TRBD2 | TRBV28 | few | TGTGCCAGCAGTCGTTCAGCGGGAGGGATATACAATGAGCAGTTCTTC | CASSRSAGGIYNEQFF
TRBJ1-3 | . | TRBV7-9 | few | TGTGCCAGCAGCCAACCAGCACGGAACACCATATATTTT | CASSQPARNTIYF
TRBJ1-2 | TRBD1 | TRBV5-4 | . | TGTGCCAGCAGCACTGACAGGGCAGGAAATAACTATGGCTACACCTTC | CASSTDRAGNNYGYTF
TRBJ2-3 | . | TRBV29-1 | many | TGCAGCGTTGTGGGTTCTCAGACTAGCACAGATACGCAGTATTTT | CSVVGSQTSTDTQYF
TRBJ1-5 | TRBD1 | TRBV6-5 | many | TGTGCCAGCAGTGCTAGCCGGGACAGGGACGATCAGCCCCAGCATTTT | CASSASRDRDDQPQHF